The subject of this entry is one T cell receptor (beta chain). Healthy bone marrow donors made up the donor group. The CDR3 length is 12 residues. Germline V gene sequence: CDR1 SQVTM, CDR2 ANQGSEA. The data derive from a study of cytomegalovirus exposure and HLA in healthy donors. PCR was performed using 60 Vbeta and 13 Jbeta primers. Profiling relied on immunoSEQ multiplex PCR, and the TCRdb table lists in-frame clones only, not all of them. The table shows 150,000 to 200,000 clones, with approximately 80% occurring only once. The sample taken for sequencing was PBMCs. The V and J genes are TRBV29-1 and TRBJ2-2, with 8 nucleotides matching TRBD2. This clonotype was sampled from a man aged 40-49 years in good health and CMV-seropositive. CDR3 sequence reads: CTGGGGNGELFF. In DNA form, the CDR3 reads TGCACCGGGGGGGGTGGGAACGGGGAGCTGTTTTTT.